This entry lists 4 T cell receptor beta chains sequenced from one sample in a study of blood T cells in healthy people across ages. Primed by a sample-barcoded 5' primer and a J-beta primer mix, a second PCR proceeded for about 6 to 11 cycles. Each CDR3 protein gets one entry after TCRdb re-called the 5' RACE reads with MiXCR. Here the sample spans 650,000 to 1,000,000 distinct CDR3 sequences, around 34% being singletons. The sample consisted of blood. The receptors were sampled from a man younger than 35 in good health.

The sample holds many counts of this clonotype. The V and J genes are TRBV6-6 and TRBJ2-3, with a weak D call TRBD1 (5 bases). In germline, CDR1 is MNHNY, CDR2 SVGAGI (reference sequence). V was shortened by 5 bases and J by 0 bases, with 9 bases between the two germline ends. The CDR3 consists of 14 residues. DNA of the CDR3: TGTGCCAGCAGTGCAGGGTTGAGCACAGATACGCAGTATTTT. This encodes CASSAGLSTDTQYF.

This chain links TRBV12-3 or TRBV12-4 with TRBJ1-4; a possible D gene is TRBD1 (6 bases). This CDR3 has 14 residues. The germline V and J ends were trimmed by 4 bases and 3 bases, with 9 bases remaining between them. DNA for the CDR3: TGTGCCAGCAGTTGGGGGGCGGCTAATGAAAAACTGTTTTTT. This encodes CASSWGAANEKLFF.

The chain couples TRBV29-1 to TRBJ1-2; 7 positions match TRBD1. Germline V gene lookup returns CDR1 SQVTM and CDR2 ANQGSEA. J was trimmed by 2 bases and V by 4 bases; bases with no gene match: 13. This CDR3 is built from 16 residues. In DNA, the CDR3 is TGCAGCGTTGGCACCTTTGACAGGGCGATAAACTATGGCTACACCTTC. Protein product: CSVGTFDRAINYGYTF.

The chain couples TRBV12-3 or TRBV12-4 to TRBJ2-5; the D is unclear. The germline V and J ends were trimmed by 3 bases and 11 bases, with 13 bases remaining between them. The CDR3 loop spans 12 amino acids. The CDR3 bases are TGTGCCAGCAGTTTGACTCACAATGAGCAGTACTTC. Translating gives CASSLTHNEQYF.